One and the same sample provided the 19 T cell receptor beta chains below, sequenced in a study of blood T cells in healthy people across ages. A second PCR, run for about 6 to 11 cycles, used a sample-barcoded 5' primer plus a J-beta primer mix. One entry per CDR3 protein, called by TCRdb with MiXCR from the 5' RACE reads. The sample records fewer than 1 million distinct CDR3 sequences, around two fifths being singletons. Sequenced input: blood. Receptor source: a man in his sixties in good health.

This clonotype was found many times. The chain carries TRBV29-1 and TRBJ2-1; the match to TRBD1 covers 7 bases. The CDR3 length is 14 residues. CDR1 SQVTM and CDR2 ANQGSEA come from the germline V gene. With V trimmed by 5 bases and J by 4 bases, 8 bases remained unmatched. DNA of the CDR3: TGCAGCGTTAGACCGGGACAGAGATACAATGAGCAGTTCTTC. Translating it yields CSVRPGQRYNEQFF.

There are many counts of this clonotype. The CDR3 region has the DNA TGTGCCAGCAGGGGAGGGACCCTACCCCACACCGGGGAGCTGTTTTTT. Translation gives CASRGGTLPHTGELFF. The chain joins TRBV6-2 or TRBV6-3 to TRBJ2-2, with 7 nucleotides matching TRBD2. V trimming: 6 bases; J trimming: 3 bases; junction bases outside the gene matches: 10. Per germline, CDR1 MNHEY and CDR2 SVGEGT. The length of the CDR3 is 16 residues.

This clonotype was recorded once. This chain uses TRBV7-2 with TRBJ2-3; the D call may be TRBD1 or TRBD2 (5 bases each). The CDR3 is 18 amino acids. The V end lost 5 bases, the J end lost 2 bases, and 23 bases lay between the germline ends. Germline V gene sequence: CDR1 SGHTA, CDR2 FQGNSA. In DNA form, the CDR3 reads TGTGCCAGCAGCAAAAGGGGTTGGCGGCTCGGGACCACAGATACGCAGTATTTT. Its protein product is CASSKRGWRLGTTDTQYF.

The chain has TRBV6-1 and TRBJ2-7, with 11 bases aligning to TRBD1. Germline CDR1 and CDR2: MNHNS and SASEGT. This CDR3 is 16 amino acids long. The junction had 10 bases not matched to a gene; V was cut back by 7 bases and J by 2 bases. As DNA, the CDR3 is TGTGCCAGCAATGGACAGGGGGCCCGGGGGGCCTACGAGCAGTACTTC. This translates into CASNGQGARGAYEQYF.

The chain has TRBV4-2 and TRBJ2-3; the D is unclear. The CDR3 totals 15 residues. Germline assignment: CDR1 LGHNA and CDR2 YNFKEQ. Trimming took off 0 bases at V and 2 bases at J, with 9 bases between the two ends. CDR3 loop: CASSQEYDSTDTQYF. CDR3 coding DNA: TGTGCCAGCAGCCAAGAATACGATTCCACAGATACGCAGTATTTT.

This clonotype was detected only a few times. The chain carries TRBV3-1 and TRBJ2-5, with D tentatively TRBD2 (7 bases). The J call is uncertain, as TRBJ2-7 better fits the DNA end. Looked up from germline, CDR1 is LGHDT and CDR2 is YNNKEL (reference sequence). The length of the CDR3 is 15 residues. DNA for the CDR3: TGTGCCAGCAGCCGCGGTCGGGGGGCTGTCGACGAGCAGTACTTC. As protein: CASSRGRGAVDEQYF.

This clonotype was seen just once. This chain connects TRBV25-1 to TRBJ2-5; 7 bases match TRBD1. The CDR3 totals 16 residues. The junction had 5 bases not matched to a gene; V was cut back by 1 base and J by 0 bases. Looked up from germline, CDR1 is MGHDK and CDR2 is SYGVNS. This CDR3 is CASSELGRGYQETQYF. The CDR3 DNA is TGTGCCAGCAGTGAATTGGGCAGGGGGTACCAAGAGACCCAGTACTTC.

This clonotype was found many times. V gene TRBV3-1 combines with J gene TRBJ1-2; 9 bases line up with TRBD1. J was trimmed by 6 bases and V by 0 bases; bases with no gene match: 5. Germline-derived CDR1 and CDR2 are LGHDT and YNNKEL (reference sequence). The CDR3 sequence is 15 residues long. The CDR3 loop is CASSQDFNRGHGYTF. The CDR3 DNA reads TGTGCCAGCAGCCAAGATTTCAACAGGGGGCATGGCTACACCTTC. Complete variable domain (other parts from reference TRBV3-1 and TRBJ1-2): DTAVSQTPKYLVTQMGNDKSIKCEQNLGHDTMYWYKQDSKKFLKIMFSYNNKELIINETVPNRFSPKSPDKAHLNLHINSLELGDSAVYFCASSQDFNRGHGYTFGSGTRLTVV.

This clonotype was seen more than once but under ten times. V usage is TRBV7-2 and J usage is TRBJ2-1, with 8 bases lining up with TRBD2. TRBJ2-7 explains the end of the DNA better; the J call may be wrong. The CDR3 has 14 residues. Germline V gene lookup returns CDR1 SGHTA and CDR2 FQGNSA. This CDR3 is CASNRGGSYNEQYF. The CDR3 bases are TGTGCCAGCAACCGGGGGGGCTCCTACAATGAGCAGTACTTC.

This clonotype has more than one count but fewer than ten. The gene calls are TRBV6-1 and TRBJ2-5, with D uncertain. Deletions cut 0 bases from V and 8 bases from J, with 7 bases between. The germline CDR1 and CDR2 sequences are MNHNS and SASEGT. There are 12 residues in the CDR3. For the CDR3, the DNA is TGTGCCAGCAGTGAAGCGATGTCTACCCAGTACTTC. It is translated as CASSEAMSTQYF.

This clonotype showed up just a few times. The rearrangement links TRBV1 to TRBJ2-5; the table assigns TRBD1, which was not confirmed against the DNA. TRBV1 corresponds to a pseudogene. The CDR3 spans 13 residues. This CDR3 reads CTSSDNRLETQYF. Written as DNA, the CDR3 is TGCACCAGCAGCGATAACAGGCTCGAGACCCAGTACTTC.

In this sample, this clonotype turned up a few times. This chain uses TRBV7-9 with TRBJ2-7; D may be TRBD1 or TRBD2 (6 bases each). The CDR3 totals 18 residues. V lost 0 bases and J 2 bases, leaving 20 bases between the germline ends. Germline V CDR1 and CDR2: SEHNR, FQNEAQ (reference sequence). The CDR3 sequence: CASSLADGGPLQTYEQYF. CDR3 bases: TGTGCCAGCAGCTTAGCGGACGGGGGCCCTTTGCAAACCTACGAGCAGTACTTC.

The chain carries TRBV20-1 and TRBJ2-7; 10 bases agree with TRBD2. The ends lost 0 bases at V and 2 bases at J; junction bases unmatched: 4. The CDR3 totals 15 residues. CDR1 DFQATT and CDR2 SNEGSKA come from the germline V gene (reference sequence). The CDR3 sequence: CSARESLAGAYEQYF. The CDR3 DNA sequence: TGCAGTGCTAGAGAGAGTCTAGCGGGGGCCTACGAGCAGTACTTC.

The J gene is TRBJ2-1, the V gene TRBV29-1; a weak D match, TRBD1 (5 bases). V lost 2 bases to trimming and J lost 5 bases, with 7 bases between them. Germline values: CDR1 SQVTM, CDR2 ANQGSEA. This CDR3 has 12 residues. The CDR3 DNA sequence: TGCAGCGTTGAATACAGGCACAATGAGCAGTTCTTC. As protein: CSVEYRHNEQFF.

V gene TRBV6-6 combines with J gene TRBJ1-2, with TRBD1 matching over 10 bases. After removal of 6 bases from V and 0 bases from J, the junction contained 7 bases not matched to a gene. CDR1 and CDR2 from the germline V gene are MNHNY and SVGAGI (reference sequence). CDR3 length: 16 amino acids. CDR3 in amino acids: CASSWGQGKTNYGYTF. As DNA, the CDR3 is TGTGCCAGCAGCTGGGGACAGGGGAAAACTAACTATGGCTACACCTTC.

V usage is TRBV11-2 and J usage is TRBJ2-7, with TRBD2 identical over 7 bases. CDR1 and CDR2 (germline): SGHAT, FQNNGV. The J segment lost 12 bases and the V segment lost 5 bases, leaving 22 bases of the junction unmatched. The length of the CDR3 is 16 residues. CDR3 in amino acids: CASSPTTRTSFGTRYF. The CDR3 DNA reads TGTGCCAGCAGCCCCACCACCAGGACTAGTTTCGGGACCCGGTACTTC.

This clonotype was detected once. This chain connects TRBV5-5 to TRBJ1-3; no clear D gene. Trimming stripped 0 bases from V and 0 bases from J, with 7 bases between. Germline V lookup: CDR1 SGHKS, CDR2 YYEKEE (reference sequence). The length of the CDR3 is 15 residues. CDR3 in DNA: TGTGCCAGCAGCTTGGTGACGGGCTCTGGAAACACCATATATTTT. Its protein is CASSLVTGSGNTIYF.

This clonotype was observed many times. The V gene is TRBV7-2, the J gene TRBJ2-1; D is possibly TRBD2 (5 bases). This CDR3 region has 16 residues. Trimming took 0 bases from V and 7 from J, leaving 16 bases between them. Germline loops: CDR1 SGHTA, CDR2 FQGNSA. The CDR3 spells CASSLADPGIGNEQFF. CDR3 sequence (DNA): TGTGCCAGCAGCTTAGCCGACCCCGGGATCGGTAATGAGCAGTTCTTC.

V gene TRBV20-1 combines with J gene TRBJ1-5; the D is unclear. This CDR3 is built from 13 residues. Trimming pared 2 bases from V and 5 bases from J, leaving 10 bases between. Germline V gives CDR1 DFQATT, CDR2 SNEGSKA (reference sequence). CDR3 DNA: TGCAGTGCTAGATACGGGTTGGATCAGCCCCAGCATTTT. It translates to CSARYGLDQPQHF.